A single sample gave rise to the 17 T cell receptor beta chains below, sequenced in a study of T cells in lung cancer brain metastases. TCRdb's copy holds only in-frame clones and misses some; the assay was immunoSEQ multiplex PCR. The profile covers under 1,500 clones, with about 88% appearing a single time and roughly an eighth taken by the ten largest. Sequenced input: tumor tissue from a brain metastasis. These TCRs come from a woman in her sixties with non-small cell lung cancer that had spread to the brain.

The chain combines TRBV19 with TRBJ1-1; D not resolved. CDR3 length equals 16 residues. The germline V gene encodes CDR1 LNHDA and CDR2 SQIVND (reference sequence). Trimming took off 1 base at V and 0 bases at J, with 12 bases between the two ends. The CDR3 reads CASSIVGVGVNTEAFF. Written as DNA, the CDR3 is TGTGCCAGTAGTATAGTTGGGGTGGGAGTGAACACTGAAGCTTTCTTT.

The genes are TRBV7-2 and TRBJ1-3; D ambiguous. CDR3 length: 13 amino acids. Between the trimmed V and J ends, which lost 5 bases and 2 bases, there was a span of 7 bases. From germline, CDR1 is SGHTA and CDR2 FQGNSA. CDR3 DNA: TGTGCCAGCAGCGCTACTCCTGGAAACACCATATATTTT. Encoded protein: CASSATPGNTIYF.

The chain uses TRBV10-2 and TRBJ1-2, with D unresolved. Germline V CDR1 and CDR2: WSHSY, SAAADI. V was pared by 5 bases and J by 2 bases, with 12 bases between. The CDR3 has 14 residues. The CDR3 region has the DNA TGCGCCAGCAGTAGAGGGTTGGGGAACTATGGCTACACCTTC. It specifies CASSRGLGNYGYTF.

The CDR3 reads CASMRGGYNEQFF. The CDR3 coding sequence is TGTGCCAGTATGCGGGGCGGCTACAATGAGCAGTTCTTC. The gene calls are TRBV19 and TRBJ2-1, with D tentatively TRBD2 (6 bases). CDR1 and CDR2 (germline): LNHDA, SQIVND (reference sequence). This CDR3 has 13 residues. V lost 7 bases and J 3 bases, leaving 10 bases between the germline ends.

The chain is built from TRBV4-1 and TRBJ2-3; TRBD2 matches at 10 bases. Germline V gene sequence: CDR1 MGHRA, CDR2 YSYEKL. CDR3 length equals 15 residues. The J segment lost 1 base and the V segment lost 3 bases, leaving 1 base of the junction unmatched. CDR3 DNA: TGCGCCAGCAGCCAGCTAGCGGGGGGCACAGATACGCAGTATTTT. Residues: CASSQLAGGTDTQYF.

CDR3 protein: CASSLAGRAYEQYF. The CDR3 DNA is TGTGCCAGCAGCTTGGCGGGGAGAGCCTACGAGCAGTACTTC. V is TRBV5-8 and J is TRBJ2-7; tentative D call: TRBD2 (5 bases). CDR3 length: 14 residues. Germline V gene lookup returns CDR1 SGHTS and CDR2 YDEGEE. V shed 0 bases and J shed 2 bases, with 9 bases lying between them.

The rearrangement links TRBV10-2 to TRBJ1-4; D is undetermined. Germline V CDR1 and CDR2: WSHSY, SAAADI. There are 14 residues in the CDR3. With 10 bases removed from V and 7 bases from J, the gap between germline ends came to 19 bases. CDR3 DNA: TGCGCCACCTTGGGGATAGCGGCGGGTGAAAAACTGTTTTTT. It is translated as CATLGIAAGEKLFF.

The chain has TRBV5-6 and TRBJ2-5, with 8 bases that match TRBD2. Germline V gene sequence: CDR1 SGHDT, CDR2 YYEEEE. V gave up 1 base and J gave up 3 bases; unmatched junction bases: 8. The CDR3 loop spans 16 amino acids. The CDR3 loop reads CASSLFGGVGKETQYF. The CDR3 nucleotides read TGTGCCAGCAGCTTGTTCGGGGGGGTAGGGAAAGAGACCCAGTACTTC.

The CDR3, as DNA: TGTGCTCCAGGGGGACAGCAAGCGTACGAGCAGTACTTC. Its translation is CAPGGQQAYEQYF. The rearrangement joins TRBV12-5 to TRBJ2-7, with 7 nucleotides matching TRBD1. Germline lookup yields CDR1 LGHNT and CDR2 FRNRAP. This CDR3 comprises 13 residues. Trimming cost V 11 bases and J 4 bases; bases outside gene matches: 11.

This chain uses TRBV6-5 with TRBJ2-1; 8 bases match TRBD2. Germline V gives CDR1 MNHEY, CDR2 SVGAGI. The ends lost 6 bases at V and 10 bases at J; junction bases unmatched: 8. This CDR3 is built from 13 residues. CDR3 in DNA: TGTGCCAGCAGCACCCTCGGGGGGGACGAGCAGTTCTTC. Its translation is CASSTLGGDEQFF.

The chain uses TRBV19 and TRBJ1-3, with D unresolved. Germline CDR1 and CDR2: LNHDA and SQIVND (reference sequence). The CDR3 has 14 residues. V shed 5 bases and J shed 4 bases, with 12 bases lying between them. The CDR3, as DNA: TGTGCCAGTAGTCCGACCGGTTACGGAAACACCATATATTTT. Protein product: CASSPTGYGNTIYF.

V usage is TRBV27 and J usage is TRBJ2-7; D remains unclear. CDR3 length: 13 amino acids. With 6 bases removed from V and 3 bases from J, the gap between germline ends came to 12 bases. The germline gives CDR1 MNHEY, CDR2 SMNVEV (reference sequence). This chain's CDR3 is CASSLFPFYEQYF. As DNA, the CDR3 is TGTGCCAGCAGCCTTTTCCCCTTCTACGAGCAGTACTTC.

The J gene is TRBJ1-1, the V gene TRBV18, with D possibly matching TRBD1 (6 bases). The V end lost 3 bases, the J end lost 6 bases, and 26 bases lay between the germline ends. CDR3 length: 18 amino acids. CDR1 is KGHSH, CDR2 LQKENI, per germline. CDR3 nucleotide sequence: TGTGCCAGCTCACCGTCCGGACAGTGGATCCGGGTAAAGGCTGAAGCTTTCTTT. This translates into CASSPSGQWIRVKAEAFF.

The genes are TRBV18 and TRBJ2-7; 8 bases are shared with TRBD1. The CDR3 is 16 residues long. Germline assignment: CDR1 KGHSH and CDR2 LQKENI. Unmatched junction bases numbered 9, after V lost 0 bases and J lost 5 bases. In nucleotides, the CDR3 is TGTGCCAGCTCACCACCGGCCCAGGACAGGGTCCACGAGCAGTACTTC. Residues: CASSPPAQDRVHEQYF. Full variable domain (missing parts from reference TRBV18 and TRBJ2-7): NAGVMQNPRHLVRRRGQEARLRCSPMKGHSHVYWYRQLPEEGLKFMVYLQKENIIDESGMPKERFSAEFPKEGPSILRIQQVVRGDSAAYFCASSPPAQDRVHEQYFGPGTRLTVT.

The CDR3 spells CASSRYMDTQYF. The CDR3, as DNA: TGTGCCAGCAGCCGATACATGGATACGCAGTATTTT. The chain uses TRBV7-2 and TRBJ2-3; D is unresolved. The CDR3 consists of 12 residues. The germline V and J ends were trimmed by 5 bases and 6 bases, with 9 bases remaining between them. Germline assignment: CDR1 SGHTA and CDR2 FQGNSA.

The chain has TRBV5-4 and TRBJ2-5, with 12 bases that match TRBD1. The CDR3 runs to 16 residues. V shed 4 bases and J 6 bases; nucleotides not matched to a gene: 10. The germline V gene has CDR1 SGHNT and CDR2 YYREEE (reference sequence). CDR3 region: CASSGGGTGGGKTQYF. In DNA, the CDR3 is TGTGCCAGCAGCGGGGGCGGGACAGGGGGCGGAAAGACCCAGTACTTC.

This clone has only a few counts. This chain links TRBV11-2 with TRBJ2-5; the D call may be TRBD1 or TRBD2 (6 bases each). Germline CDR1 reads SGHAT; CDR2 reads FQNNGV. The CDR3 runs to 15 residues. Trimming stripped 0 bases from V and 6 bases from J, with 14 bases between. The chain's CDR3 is CASSLDSGAGKTQYF. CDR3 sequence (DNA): TGTGCCAGCAGCTTAGATTCAGGGGCGGGGAAGACCCAGTACTTC.